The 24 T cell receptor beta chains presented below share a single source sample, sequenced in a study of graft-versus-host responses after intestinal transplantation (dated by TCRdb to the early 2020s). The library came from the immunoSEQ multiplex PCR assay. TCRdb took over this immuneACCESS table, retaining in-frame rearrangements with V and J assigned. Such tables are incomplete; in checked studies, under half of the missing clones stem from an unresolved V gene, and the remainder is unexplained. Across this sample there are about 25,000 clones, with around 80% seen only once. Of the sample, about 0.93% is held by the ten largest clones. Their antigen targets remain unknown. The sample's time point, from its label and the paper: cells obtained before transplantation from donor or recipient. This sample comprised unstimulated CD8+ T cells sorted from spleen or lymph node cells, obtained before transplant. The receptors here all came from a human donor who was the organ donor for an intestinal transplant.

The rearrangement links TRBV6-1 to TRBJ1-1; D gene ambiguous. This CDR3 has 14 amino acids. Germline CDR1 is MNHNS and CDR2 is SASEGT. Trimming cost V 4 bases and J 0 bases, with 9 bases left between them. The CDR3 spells CASSGKGVNTEAFF. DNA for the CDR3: TGTGCCAGCAGTGGTAAGGGCGTGAACACTGAAGCTTTCTTT.

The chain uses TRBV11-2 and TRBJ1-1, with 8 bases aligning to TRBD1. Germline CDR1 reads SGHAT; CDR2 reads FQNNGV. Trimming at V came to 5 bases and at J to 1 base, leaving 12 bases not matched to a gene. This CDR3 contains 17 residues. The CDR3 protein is CASSLDPRDRRNTEAFF. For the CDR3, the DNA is TGTGCCAGCAGCCTCGACCCCAGGGACAGGAGGAACACTGAAGCTTTCTTT.

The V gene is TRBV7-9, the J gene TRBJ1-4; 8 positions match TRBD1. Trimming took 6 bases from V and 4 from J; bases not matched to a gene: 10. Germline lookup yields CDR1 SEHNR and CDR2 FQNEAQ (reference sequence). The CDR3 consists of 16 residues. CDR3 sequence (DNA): TGTGCCAGCAGTTTAACCGGGACAGGCCTTAATGAAAAACTGTTTTTT. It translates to CASSLTGTGLNEKLFF.

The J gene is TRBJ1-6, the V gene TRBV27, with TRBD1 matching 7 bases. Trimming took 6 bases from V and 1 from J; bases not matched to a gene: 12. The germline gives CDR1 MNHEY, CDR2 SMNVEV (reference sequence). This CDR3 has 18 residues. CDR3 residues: CASRRPGQSSSYNSPLHF. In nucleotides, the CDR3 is TGTGCCAGCAGGCGCCCGGGACAGTCGTCATCCTATAATTCACCCCTCCACTTT.

The CDR3, as DNA: TGTGCCAGCAACCCGGGACAGGACTATGGCTACACCTTC. Protein sequence: CASNPGQDYGYTF. The V gene is TRBV5-5, the J gene TRBJ1-2, with 8 positions matching TRBD1. Trimming took 6 bases from V and 3 from J; bases not matched to a gene: 4. The length of the CDR3 is 13 residues. CDR1 and CDR2 (germline): SGHKS, YYEKEE (reference sequence).

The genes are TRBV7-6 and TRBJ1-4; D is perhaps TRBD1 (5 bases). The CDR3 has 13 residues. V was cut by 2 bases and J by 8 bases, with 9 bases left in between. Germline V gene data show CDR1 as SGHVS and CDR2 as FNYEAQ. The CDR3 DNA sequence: TGTGCCAGCAGCTTAAGCCCAGGGGAAAAACTGTTTTTT. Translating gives CASSLSPGEKLFF. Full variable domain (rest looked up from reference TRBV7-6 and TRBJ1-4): GAGVSQSPRYKVTKRGQDVALRCDPISGHVSLYWYRQALGQGPEFLTYFNYEAQQDKSGLPNDRFSAERPEGSISTLTIQRTEQRDSAMYRCASSLSPGEKLFFGSGTQLSVL.

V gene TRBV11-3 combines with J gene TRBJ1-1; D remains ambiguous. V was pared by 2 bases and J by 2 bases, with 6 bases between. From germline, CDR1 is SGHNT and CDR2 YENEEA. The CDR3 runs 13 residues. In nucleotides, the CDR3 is TGTGCCAGCAGCTTACTGCCTAACACTGAAGCTTTCTTT. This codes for CASSLLPNTEAFF.

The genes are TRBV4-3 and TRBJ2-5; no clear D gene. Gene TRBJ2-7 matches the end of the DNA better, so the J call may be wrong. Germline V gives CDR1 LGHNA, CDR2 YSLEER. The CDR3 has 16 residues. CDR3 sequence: CASSQGRMGFQYEQYF. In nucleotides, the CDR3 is TGCGCCAGCAGCCAAGGGAGAATGGGTTTCCAGTACGAGCAGTACTTC.

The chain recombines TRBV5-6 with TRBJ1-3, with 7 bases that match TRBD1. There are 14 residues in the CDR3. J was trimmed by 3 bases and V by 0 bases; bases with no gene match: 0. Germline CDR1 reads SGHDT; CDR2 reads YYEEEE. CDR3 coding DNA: TGTGCCAGCAGCTTGGGACAGGGTGGAAACACCATATATTTT. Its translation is CASSLGQGGNTIYF. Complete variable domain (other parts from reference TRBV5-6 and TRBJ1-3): DAGVTQSPTHLIKTRGQQVTLRCSPKSGHDTVSWYQQALGQGPQFIFQYYEEEERQRGNFPDRFSGHQFPNYSSELNVNALLLGDSALYLCASSLGQGGNTIYFGEGSWLTVV.

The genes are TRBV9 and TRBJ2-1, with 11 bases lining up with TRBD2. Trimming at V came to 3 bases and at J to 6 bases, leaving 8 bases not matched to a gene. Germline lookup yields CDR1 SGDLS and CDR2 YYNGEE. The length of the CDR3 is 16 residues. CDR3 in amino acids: CASSALGLAVGNEQFF. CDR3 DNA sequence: TGTGCCAGCAGCGCGCTGGGACTAGCGGTGGGCAATGAGCAGTTCTTC.

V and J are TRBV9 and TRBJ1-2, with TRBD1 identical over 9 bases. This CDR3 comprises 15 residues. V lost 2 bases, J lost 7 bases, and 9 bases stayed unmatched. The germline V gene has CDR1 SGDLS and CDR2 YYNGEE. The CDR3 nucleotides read TGTGCCAGCAGCGTGACAGGGGGGAGGCGTGGTGGCTACACCTTC. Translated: CASSVTGGRRGGYTF.

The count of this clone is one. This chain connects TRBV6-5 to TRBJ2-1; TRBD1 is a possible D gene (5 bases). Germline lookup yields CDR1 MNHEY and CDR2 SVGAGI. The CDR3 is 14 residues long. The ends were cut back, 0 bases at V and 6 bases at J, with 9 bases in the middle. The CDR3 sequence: CASSYSSTGNEQFF. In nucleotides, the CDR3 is TGTGCCAGCAGTTACTCGAGTACAGGCAATGAGCAGTTCTTC.

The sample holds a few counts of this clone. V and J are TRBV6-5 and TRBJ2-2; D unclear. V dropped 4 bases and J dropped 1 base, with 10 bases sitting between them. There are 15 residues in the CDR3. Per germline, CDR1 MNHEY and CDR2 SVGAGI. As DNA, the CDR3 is TGTGCCAGCAGTTCCGGGCAGCTGAACACCGGGGAGCTGTTTTTT. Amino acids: CASSSGQLNTGELFF.

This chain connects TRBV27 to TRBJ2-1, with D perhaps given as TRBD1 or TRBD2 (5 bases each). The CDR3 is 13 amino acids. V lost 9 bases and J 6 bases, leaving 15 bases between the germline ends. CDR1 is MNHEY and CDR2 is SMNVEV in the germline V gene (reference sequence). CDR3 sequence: CASGWDRSNEQFF. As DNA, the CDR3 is TGTGCCAGTGGATGGGACCGAAGCAATGAGCAGTTCTTC.

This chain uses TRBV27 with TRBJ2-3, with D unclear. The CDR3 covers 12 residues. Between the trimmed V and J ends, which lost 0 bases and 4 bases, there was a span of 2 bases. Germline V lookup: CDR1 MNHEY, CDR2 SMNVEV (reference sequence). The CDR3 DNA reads TGTGCCAGCAGTTTATCCGCAGATACGCAGTATTTT. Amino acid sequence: CASSLSADTQYF.

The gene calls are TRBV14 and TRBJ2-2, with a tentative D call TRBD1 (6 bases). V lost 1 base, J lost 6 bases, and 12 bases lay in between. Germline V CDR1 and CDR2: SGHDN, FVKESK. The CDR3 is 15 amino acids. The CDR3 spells CASSQGDTMSGELFF. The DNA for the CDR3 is TGTGCCAGCAGCCAAGGGGACACGATGTCCGGGGAGCTGTTTTTT.

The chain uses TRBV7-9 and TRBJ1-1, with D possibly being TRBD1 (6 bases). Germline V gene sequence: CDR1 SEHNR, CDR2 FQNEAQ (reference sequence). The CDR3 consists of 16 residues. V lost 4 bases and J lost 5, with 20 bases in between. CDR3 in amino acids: CASSSKRGAGRTEAFF. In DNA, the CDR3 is TGTGCCAGCAGCTCTAAAAGGGGGGCAGGGCGGACTGAAGCTTTCTTT.

Written as DNA, the CDR3 is TGTGCCAGCAGTTATCTTGGGAGGGGGACTGAAGCTTTCTTT. Translated: CASSYLGRGTEAFF. The chain joins TRBV6-5 to TRBJ1-1; a weak D match, TRBD1 (6 bases). CDR1 is MNHEY and CDR2 is SVGAGI in the germline V gene. There are 14 residues in the CDR3. Trimming left V 3 bases short and J 5 bases short, with 13 bases between.

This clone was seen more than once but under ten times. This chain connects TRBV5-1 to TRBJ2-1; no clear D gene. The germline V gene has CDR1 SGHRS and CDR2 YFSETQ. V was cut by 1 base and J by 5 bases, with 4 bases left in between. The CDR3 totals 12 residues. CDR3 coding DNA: TGCGCCAGCAGCTTGAGGGACAATGAGCAGTTCTTC. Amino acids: CASSLRDNEQFF.

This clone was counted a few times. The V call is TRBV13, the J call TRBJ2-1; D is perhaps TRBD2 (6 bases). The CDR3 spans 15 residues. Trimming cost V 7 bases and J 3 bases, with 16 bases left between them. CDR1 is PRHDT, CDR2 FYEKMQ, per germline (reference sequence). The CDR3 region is CASISREAGYNEQFF. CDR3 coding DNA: TGTGCCAGCATCTCCCGGGAAGCGGGCTACAATGAGCAGTTCTTC.

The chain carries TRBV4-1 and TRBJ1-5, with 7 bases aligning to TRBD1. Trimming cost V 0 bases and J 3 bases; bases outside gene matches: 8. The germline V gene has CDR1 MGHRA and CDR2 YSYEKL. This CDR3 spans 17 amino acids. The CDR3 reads CASSQEGSGTVNQPQHF. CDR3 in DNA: TGCGCCAGCAGCCAAGAAGGGAGCGGGACAGTCAATCAGCCCCAGCATTTT.

CDR3 DNA: TGTGCCAGCACCCAGGGACCGAAATCCGGGGAGCTGTTTTTT. This gives the protein CASTQGPKSGELFF. V is TRBV9 and J is TRBJ2-2, with D perhaps matching TRBD1 or TRBD2 (5 bases each). The germline gives CDR1 SGDLS, CDR2 YYNGEE. V was shortened by 6 bases and J by 6 bases, with 15 bases between the two germline ends. The CDR3 extends over 14 amino acids. The variable domain in full, completed from reference TRBV9 and TRBJ2-2, reads DSGVTQTPKHLITATGQRVTLRCSPRSGDLSVYWYQQSLDQGLQFLIQYYNGEERAKGNILERFSAQQFPDLHSELNLSSLELGDSALYFCASTQGPKSGELFFGEGSRLTVL.

CDR3 nucleotides: TGTGTCAGAAGCTTAGAAGCAAATTCACCCCTCCACTTT. Its protein is CVRSLEANSPLHF. The V and J genes are TRBV7-5 and TRBJ1-6. TRBV7-5 constitutes a pseudogene. CDR3 length equals 13 residues.

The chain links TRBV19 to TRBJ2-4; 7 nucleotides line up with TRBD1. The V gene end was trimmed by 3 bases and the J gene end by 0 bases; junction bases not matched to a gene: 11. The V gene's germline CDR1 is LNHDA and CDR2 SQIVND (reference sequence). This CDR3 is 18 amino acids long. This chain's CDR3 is CASSILRDSSLAKNIQYF. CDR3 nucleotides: TGTGCCAGTAGTATCCTTAGGGACAGCTCACTAGCCAAAAACATTCAGTACTTC. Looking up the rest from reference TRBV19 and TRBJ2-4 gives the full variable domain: DGGITQSPKYLFRKEGQNVTLSCEQNLNHDAMYWYRQDPGQGLRLIYYSQIVNDFQKGDIAEGYSVSREKKESFPLTVTSAQKNPTAFYLCASSILRDSSLAKNIQYFGAGTRLSVL.